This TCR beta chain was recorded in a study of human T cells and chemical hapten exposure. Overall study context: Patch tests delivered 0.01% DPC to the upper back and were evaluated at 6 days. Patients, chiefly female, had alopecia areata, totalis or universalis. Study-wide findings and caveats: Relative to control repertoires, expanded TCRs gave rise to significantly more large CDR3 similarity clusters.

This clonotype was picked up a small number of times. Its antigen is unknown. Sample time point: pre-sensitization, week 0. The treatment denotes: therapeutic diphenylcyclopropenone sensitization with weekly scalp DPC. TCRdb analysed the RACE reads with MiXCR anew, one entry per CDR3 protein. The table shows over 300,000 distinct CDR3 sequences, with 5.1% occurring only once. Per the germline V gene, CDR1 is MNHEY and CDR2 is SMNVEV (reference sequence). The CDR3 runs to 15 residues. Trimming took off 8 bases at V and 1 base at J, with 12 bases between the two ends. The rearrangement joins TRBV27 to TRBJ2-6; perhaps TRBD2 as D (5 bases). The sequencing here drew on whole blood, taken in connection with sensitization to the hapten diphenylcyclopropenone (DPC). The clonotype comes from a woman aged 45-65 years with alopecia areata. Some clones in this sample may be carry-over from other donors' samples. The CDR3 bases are TGTGCCAGCTTATCCCGAGGGTCTGGGGCCAACGTCCTGACTTTC. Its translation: CASLSRGSGANVLTF.